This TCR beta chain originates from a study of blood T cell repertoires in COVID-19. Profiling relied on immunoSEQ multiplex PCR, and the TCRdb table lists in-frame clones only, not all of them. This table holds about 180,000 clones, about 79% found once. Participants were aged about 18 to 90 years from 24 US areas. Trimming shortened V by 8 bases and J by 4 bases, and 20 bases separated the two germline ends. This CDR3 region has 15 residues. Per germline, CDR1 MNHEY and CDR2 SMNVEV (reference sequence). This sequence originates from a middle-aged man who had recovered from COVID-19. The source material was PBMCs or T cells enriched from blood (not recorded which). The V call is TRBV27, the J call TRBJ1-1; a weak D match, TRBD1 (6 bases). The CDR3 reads CASHRVGGSGTEAFF. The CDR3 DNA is TGTGCCAGCCACCGGGTAGGGGGATCGGGCACTGAAGCTTTCTTT.